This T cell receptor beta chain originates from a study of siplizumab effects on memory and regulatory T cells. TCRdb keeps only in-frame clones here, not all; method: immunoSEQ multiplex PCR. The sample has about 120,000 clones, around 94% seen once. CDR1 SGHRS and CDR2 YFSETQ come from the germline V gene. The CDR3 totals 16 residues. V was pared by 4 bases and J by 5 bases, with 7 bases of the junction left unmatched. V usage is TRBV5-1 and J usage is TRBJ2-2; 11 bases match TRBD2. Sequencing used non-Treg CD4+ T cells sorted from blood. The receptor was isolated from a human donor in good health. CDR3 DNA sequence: TGCGCCAGCAGCCTGACGACTAGCGGGAAGACCGGGGAGCTGTTTTTT. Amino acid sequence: CASSLTTSGKTGELFF.